The 12 T cell receptor beta chains reported below all come from one sample, sequenced in a study of T cell responses to AZD1222 COVID-19 vaccine. Repertoires were generated with immunoSEQ multiplex PCR, while TCRdb's copy carries only in-frame clones and drops some. This table holds some 110,000 clones, approximately 90% found once. Sequences were derived from peripheral blood, sampled 28 days after the second AZD1222 dose. Receptors were obtained from an adult who received the AZD1222 COVID-19 vaccine.

The rearrangement links TRBV4-1 to TRBJ1-2; 8 bases align to TRBD1. The length of the CDR3 is 16 residues. CDR1 is MGHRA, CDR2 YSYEKL, per germline. V gave up 3 bases and J gave up 5 bases; unmatched junction bases: 11. CDR3 DNA sequence: TGCGCCAGCAGCCATGCCCGACAGGGGAGCGCTTATGGCTACACCTTC. This translates into CASSHARQGSAYGYTF.

The CDR3 DNA sequence: TGTGCCAGCAGTCGGTCAGGGGGAGGCAATCAGCCCCAGCATTTT. Translated: CASSRSGGGNQPQHF. The chain joins TRBV7-9 to TRBJ1-5; 7 nucleotides agree with TRBD1. CDR1 is SEHNR, CDR2 FQNEAQ, per germline (reference sequence). V shed 6 bases, J shed 2 bases, and the junction held 7 bases outside the gene matches. The CDR3 runs 15 residues.

This clone was counted only a few times. This sequence joins TRBV6-2 or TRBV6-3 and TRBJ2-7, with D hard to call. CDR1 MNHEY and CDR2 SVGEGT come from the germline V gene. This CDR3 has 14 residues. V lost 8 bases to trimming and J lost 5 bases, with 19 bases between them. The CDR3 loop is CASRPWSSLDEQYF. The CDR3 nucleotides read TGTGCCAGCCGCCCCTGGAGTAGCCTTGACGAGCAGTACTTC.

The J gene is TRBJ1-3, the V gene TRBV5-1; D might be TRBD1 (6 bases). This CDR3 has 14 residues. The germline gives CDR1 SGHRS, CDR2 YFSETQ. Trimming removed 0 bases from V and 3 bases from J, with 7 bases in between. CDR3 protein: CASSLDRVGNTIYF. CDR3 coding DNA: TGCGCCAGCAGCTTGGACAGGGTTGGAAACACCATATATTTT.

The chain couples TRBV3-1 (or the pseudogene TRBV3-2) to TRBJ1-1; D ambiguous. The CDR3 has 13 amino acids. Germline CDR1 reads LGHDT; CDR2 reads YNNKEL (reference sequence). Trimming took 2 bases from V and 8 from J, leaving 12 bases between them. The CDR3 bases are TGTGCCAGCAGCCAACCCCATCTCGGCGAAGCTTTCTTT. Its translation: CASSQPHLGEAFF.

The V and J genes are TRBV4-3 and TRBJ2-2; D is uncertain. V was cut by 0 bases and J by 5 bases, with 16 bases left in between. The CDR3 is 17 residues long. The germline CDR1 and CDR2 sequences are LGHNA and YSLEER. This CDR3 reads CASSQDLTRSRTGELFF. In DNA form, the CDR3 reads TGCGCCAGCAGCCAAGATTTAACAAGAAGCCGGACCGGGGAGCTGTTTTTT.

The CDR3 spells CASSLRAVEAFF. The CDR3, as DNA: TGTGCCAGCAGCTTAAGGGCCGTTGAAGCTTTCTTT. This chain connects TRBV7-9 to TRBJ1-1, with D unclear. The V and J ends lost 2 bases and 7 bases respectively, with 8 bases between them. CDR1 is SEHNR, CDR2 FQNEAQ, per germline (reference sequence). CDR3 length equals 12 residues.

The chain uses TRBV29-1 and TRBJ2-1; the D gene is possibly TRBD2 (5 bases). CDR3 length: 14 amino acids. The V and J ends lost 6 bases and 4 bases respectively, with 16 bases between them. CDR1 and CDR2 (germline): SQVTM, ANQGSEA. CDR3 sequence (DNA): TGCAGCGTCCGAGATCTAGGCGGGTACAATGAGCAGTTCTTC. Amino acids: CSVRDLGGYNEQFF.

The rearrangement uses TRBV3-1 (or the pseudogene TRBV3-2) and TRBJ2-6; perhaps TRBD2 as D (5 bases). Germline V gives CDR1 LGHDT, CDR2 YNNKEL (reference sequence). The CDR3 is made up of 18 amino acids. Trimming left V 3 bases short and J 0 bases short, with 15 bases between. The CDR3 DNA sequence: TGTGCCAGCAGCCACCTTCTACGGGATATCTCTGGGGCCAACGTCCTGACTTTC. It translates to CASSHLLRDISGANVLTF.

The chain has TRBV7-2 and TRBJ1-3; D not resolved. The V end was cut by 1 base, the J end by 2 bases, with 12 bases between. Germline values: CDR1 SGHTA, CDR2 FQGNSA. This CDR3 has 16 amino acids. This CDR3 reads CASSLGGSKTGNTIYF. The CDR3 nucleotides are TGTGCCAGCAGCTTAGGGGGATCGAAGACTGGAAACACCATATATTTT.

This chain links TRBV3-1 (or the pseudogene TRBV3-2) with TRBJ1-2; 7 bases match TRBD1. The germline V gene encodes CDR1 LGHDT and CDR2 YNNKEL (reference sequence). The CDR3 runs 14 residues. Trimming cost V 6 bases and J 5 bases; bases outside gene matches: 9. CDR3 residues: CASSPPGQKYGYTF. The CDR3 region has the DNA TGTGCCAGCAGTCCACCGGGACAGAAATATGGCTACACCTTC.

The chain uses TRBV21-1 and TRBJ1-5. TRBV21-1 is a pseudogene. The CDR3 sequence is 16 residues long. CDR3 in DNA: TGTGCCAGCAGTTCCAGCCAGGGAGTGGGCAATCAGCCCCAGCATTTT. It translates to CASSSSQGVGNQPQHF.